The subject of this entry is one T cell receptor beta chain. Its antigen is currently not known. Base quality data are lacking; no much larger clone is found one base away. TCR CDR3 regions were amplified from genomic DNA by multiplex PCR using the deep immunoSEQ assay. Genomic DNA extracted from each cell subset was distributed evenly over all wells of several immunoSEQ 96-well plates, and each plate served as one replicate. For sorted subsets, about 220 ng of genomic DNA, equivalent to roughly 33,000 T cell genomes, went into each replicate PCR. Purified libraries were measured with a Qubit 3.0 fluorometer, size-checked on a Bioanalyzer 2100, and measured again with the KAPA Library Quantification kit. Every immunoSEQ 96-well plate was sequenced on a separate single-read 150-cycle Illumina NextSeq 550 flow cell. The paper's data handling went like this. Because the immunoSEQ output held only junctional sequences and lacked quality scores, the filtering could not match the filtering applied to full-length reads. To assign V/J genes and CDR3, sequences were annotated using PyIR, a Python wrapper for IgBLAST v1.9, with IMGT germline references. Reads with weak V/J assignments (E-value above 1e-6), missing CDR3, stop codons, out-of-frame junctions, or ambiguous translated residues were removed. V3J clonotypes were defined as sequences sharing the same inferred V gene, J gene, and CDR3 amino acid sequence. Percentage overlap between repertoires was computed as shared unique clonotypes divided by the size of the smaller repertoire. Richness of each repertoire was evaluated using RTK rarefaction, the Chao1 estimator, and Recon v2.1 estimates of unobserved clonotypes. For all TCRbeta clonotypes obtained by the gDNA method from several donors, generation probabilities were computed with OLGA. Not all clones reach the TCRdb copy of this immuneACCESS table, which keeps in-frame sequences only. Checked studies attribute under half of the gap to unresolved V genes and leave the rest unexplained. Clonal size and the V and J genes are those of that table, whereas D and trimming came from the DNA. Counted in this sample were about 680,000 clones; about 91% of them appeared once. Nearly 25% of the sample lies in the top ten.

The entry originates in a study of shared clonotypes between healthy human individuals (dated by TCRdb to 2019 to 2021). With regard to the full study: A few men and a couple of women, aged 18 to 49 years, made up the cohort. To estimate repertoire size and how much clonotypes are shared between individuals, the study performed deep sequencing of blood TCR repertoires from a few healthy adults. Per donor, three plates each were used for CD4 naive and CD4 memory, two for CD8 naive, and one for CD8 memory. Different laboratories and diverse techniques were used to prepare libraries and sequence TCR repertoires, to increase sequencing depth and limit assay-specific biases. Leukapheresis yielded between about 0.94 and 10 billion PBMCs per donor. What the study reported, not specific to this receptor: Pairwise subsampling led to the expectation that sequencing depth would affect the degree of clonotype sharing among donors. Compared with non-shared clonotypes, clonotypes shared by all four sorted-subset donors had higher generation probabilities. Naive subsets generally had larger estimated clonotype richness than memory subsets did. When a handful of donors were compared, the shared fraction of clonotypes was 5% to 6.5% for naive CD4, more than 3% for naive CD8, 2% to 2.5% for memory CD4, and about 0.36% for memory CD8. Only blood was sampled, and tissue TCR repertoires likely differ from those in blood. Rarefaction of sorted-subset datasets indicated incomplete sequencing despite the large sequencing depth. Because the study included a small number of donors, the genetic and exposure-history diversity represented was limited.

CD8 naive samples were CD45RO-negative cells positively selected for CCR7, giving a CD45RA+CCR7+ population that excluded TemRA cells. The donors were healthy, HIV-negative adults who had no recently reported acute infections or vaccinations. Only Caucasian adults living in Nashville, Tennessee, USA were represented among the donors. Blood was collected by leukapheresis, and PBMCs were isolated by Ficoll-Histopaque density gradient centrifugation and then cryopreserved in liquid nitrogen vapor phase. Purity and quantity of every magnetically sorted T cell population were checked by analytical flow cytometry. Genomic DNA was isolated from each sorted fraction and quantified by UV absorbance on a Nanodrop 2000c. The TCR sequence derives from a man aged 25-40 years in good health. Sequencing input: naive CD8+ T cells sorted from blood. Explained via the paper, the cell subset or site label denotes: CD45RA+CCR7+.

CDR3 reads: CASSPATGTQYF. The nucleotide sequence reads TGTGCCAGCTCACCAGCTACCGGGACGCAGTATTTT. In this chain, TRBV18 is recombined with TRBJ2-3; the D gene cannot be named for sure. The CDR3, from cysteine to phenylalanine, totals 12 residues. CDR3 DNA is the only sequence kept; it has 36 bases, read in frame from the first base. The trim is 2 bases for V and 9 bases for J, with a gap of 9 bases between the germline ends. The germline V gene sets CDR1 to KGHSH and CDR2 to LQKENI.